A single sample gave rise to the 20 T cell receptor beta chains below, sequenced in a study of CD8+ T cells in alopecia areata. cDNA prepared by RNA extraction and subsequent reverse transcription served as the template for sequencing. Assay used: immunoSEQ multiplex PCR; TCRdb lists only in-frame clones, some missing. The profile shows about 190,000 clones, about three fifths of them singletons. As to treatment: oral pan-JAK inhibitor, 5-10 mg twice daily. Here the sequenced sample was CD4+ T cells sorted from blood, taken at week 24, from a patient treated with tofacitinib. These receptors were collected from a human donor with alopecia areata.

This clone was seen only a few times. The chain links TRBV29-1 to TRBJ2-6; D remains ambiguous. The CDR3 consists of 14 residues. Germline V CDR1 and CDR2: SQVTM, ANQGSEA. V shed 6 bases and J shed 4 bases, with 13 bases lying between them. For the CDR3, the DNA is TGCAGCGTCCCCGGATCTTGGGGGGCCAACGTCCTGACTTTC. Residues: CSVPGSWGANVLTF.

The table lists this clone with a few counts. The gene calls are TRBV7-3 and TRBJ1-1; the D gene is possibly TRBD1 (5 bases). The CDR3 runs 14 residues. From germline, CDR1 is SGHTA and CDR2 FQGTGA. V lost 2 bases, J lost 2 bases, and 9 bases lay in between. The CDR3 loop is CASSLGHSNTEAFF. The DNA for the CDR3 is TGTGCCAGCAGCTTAGGACATTCCAACACTGAAGCTTTCTTT.

This clone is a singleton in its sample. The CDR3 coding sequence is TGCAGCTTTCGGACTTACAACACTGAAGCTTTCTTT. Translated: CSFRTYNTEAFF. The chain couples TRBV29-1 to TRBJ1-1; D unresolved. Germline loops: CDR1 SQVTM, CDR2 ANQGSEA. The CDR3 totals 12 residues. Trimming pared 8 bases from V and 2 bases from J, leaving 12 bases between. Complete variable domain (other parts from reference TRBV29-1 and TRBJ1-1): SAVISQKPSRDICQRGTSLTIQCQVDSQVTMMFWYRQQPGQSLTLIATANQGSEATYESGFVIDKFPISRPNLTFSTLTVSNMSPEDSSIYLCSFRTYNTEAFFGQGTRLTVV.

The V gene is TRBV15, the J gene TRBJ1-1; D ambiguous. The CDR3 contains 14 residues. Trimming cost V 0 bases and J 0 bases, with 5 bases left between them. CDR1 is LNHNV, CDR2 YYDKDF, per germline (reference sequence). The CDR3 protein is CATSRDPMNTEAFF. The CDR3 bases are TGTGCCACCAGCAGAGATCCGATGAACACTGAAGCTTTCTTT.

The chain has TRBV29-1 and TRBJ1-2; D is perhaps TRBD1 (5 bases). CDR3 length: 15 amino acids. Trimming took off 4 bases at V and 5 bases at J, with 20 bases between the two ends. Germline assignment: CDR1 SQVTM and CDR2 ANQGSEA. Written as DNA, the CDR3 is TGCAGCGTTGCAGACAGTACAGGACGATCTTATGGCTACACCTTC. Amino acids: CSVADSTGRSYGYTF. Drawing the rest from reference TRBV29-1 and TRBJ1-2, the complete variable domain is SAVISQKPSRDICQRGTSLTIQCQVDSQVTMMFWYRQQPGQSLTLIATANQGSEATYESGFVIDKFPISRPNLTFSTLTVSNMSPEDSSIYLCSVADSTGRSYGYTFGSGTRLTVV.

This clone was found a few times. The rearrangement links TRBV29-1 to TRBJ2-1; 10 positions match TRBD2. Unmatched junction bases numbered 7, after V lost 4 bases and J lost 7 bases. Germline-derived CDR1 and CDR2 are SQVTM and ANQGSEA. The CDR3 is 14 amino acids. The CDR3: CSVASGGGLNEQFF. The CDR3 DNA follows: TGCAGCGTTGCTAGCGGGGGAGGTTTGAATGAGCAGTTCTTC.

This clone was observed a few times. The V and J genes are TRBV6-1 and TRBJ1-1, with D unclear. The CDR3 totals 14 residues. With 3 bases removed from V and 5 bases from J, the gap between germline ends came to 13 bases. Germline V gene sequence: CDR1 MNHNS, CDR2 SASEGT. CDR3 sequence (DNA): TGTGCCAGCAGTGAGAGAGGGAGTAGGACTGAAGCTTTCTTT. Protein product: CASSERGSRTEAFF.

The DNA for the CDR3 is TGCGCCAGCAGCGGACAGGGGGCGCGAGAGACCCAGTACTTC. Translating gives CASSGQGARETQYF. This chain connects TRBV5-1 to TRBJ2-5, with 11 bases fitting TRBD1. The length of the CDR3 is 14 residues. Germline trimming cut 4 bases from V and 4 bases from J; bases unmatched to any gene: 3. CDR1 SGHRS and CDR2 YFSETQ come from the germline V gene.

The V gene is TRBV18, the J gene TRBJ2-5; D assignment may be TRBD1 or TRBD2 (5 bases each). Trimming took 3 bases from V and 5 from J, leaving 13 bases between them. This CDR3 has 14 amino acids. Germline CDR1 and CDR2: KGHSH and LQKENI. The CDR3 sequence: CASSPVGDVETQYF. CDR3 DNA: TGTGCCAGCTCACCGGTCGGGGACGTGGAGACCCAGTACTTC.

The gene calls are TRBV30 and TRBJ1-2; no reliable D call. Germline V gene lookup returns CDR1 GTSNPN and CDR2 SVGIG (reference sequence). Trimming shortened V by 0 bases and J by 4 bases, and 9 bases separated the two germline ends. The CDR3 runs 13 residues. In DNA, the CDR3 is TGTGCCTGGAGTGTGAGTGTGGGCTATGGCTACACCTTC. Amino acids: CAWSVSVGYGYTF.

This clone was detected a few times. This chain connects TRBV18 to TRBJ2-5; D unresolved. V was cut by 0 bases and J by 1 base, with 3 bases left in between. The CDR3 covers 13 residues. Germline CDR1 and CDR2: KGHSH and LQKENI. CDR3 amino acids: CASSPPSQETQYF. The DNA for the CDR3 is TGTGCCAGCTCACCACCCAGCCAAGAGACCCAGTACTTC.

Only a few counts were recorded for this clone. The chain is built from TRBV30 and TRBJ2-3, with D possibly matching TRBD2 (7 bases). The CDR3 extends over 11 amino acids. Germline V lookup: CDR1 GTSNPN, CDR2 SVGIG (reference sequence). CDR3 region: CVVGGPDTQYF. As DNA, the CDR3 is TGTGTTGTGGGGGGGCCAGATACGCAGTATTTT.

This clone was seen a handful of times. The chain is built from TRBV15 and TRBJ2-5, with TRBD2 matching over 13 bases. Germline V gives CDR1 LNHNV, CDR2 YYDKDF (reference sequence). V trimming: 5 bases; J trimming: 2 bases; junction bases outside the gene matches: 2. The CDR3 length is 15 residues. The chain's CDR3 is CATSSGLAGQETQYF. CDR3 DNA sequence: TGTGCCACCAGCTCGGGACTAGCGGGGCAAGAGACCCAGTACTTC.

V usage is TRBV5-1 and J usage is TRBJ1-1, with D uncertain. The CDR3 consists of 14 residues. Trimming took off 1 base at V and 3 bases at J, with 10 bases between the two ends. CDR1 is SGHRS, CDR2 YFSETQ, per germline. The CDR3 loop reads CASSLRFGDTEAFF. The CDR3 DNA sequence: TGCGCCAGCAGCTTGCGTTTCGGAGACACTGAAGCTTTCTTT.

The V gene is TRBV2, the J gene TRBJ1-3; no firm D call. The CDR3 length is 13 residues. Germline CDR1 is SNHLY and CDR2 is FYNNEI. The germline V and J ends were trimmed by 6 bases and 1 base, with 7 bases remaining between them. CDR3 sequence: CASRVVSGNTIYF. CDR3 DNA: TGTGCCAGCAGGGTCGTGTCTGGAAACACCATATATTTT.

This clone came up a few times. This rearrangement joins TRBV10-3 to TRBJ2-7; tentative D call: TRBD1 (5 bases). The CDR3 spans 13 residues. Germline values: CDR1 ENHRY, CDR2 SYGVKD. The V gene lost 7 bases and the J gene lost 2 bases, with 12 bases spanning the gap. The CDR3 DNA follows: TGTGCCATCAAAGGGGCGGCTACCTACGAGCAGTACTTC. This sequence encodes CAIKGAATYEQYF.

This chain links TRBV4-1 with TRBJ2-5, with 8 bases identical to TRBD1. The length of the CDR3 is 14 residues. The V and J ends lost 4 bases and 5 bases, in that order; junction bases with no gene match: 6. Looked up from germline, CDR1 is MGHRA and CDR2 is YSYEKL. Here the CDR3 reads CASSLTDRGETQYF. The CDR3 DNA reads as TGCGCCAGCAGCCTCACTGACAGGGGTGAGACCCAGTACTTC.

The V gene is TRBV30, the J gene TRBJ1-5; weak D call: TRBD1 (5 bases). V gave up 2 bases and J gave up 6 bases, with 11 bases separating them. CDR1 GTSNPN and CDR2 SVGIG come from the germline V gene (reference sequence). This CDR3 region has 13 residues. Here the CDR3 reads CAWSLQVGQPQHF. In DNA form, the CDR3 reads TGTGCCTGGAGTCTACAGGTCGGTCAGCCCCAGCATTTT. The entire variable domain, with the rest obtained from reference TRBV30 and TRBJ1-5, is as follows: SQTIHQWPATLVQPVGSPLSLECTVEGTSNPNLYWYRQAAGRGLQLLFYSVGIGQISSEVPQNLSASRPQDRQFILSSKKLLLSDSGFYLCAWSLQVGQPQHFGDGTRLSIL.

This clone was detected only a few times. The V gene is TRBV7-2, the J gene TRBJ1-5, with 7 bases that match TRBD1. The CDR3 is 18 residues long. Trimming removed 5 bases from V and 1 base from J; junction bases left unmatched: 14. Germline V gene lookup returns CDR1 SGHTA and CDR2 FQGNSA. CDR3: CASSPYPPGQKSNQPQHF. The CDR3 coding sequence is TGTGCCAGCAGCCCCTACCCCCCGGGACAGAAGAGCAATCAGCCCCAGCATTTT.

This chain joins TRBV7-6 and TRBJ1-5, with D uncertain. The CDR3 is 13 residues long. CDR1 and CDR2 from the germline V gene are SGHVS and FNYEAQ. V lost 1 base to trimming and J lost 5 bases, with 6 bases between them. The CDR3 bases are TGTGCCAGCAGCTTAGGTCGGTATCAGCCCCAGCATTTT. This translates into CASSLGRYQPQHF.